The present entry profiles one T cell receptor (beta chain) with its context. The CDR3 extends over 12 amino acids. V was pared by 4 bases and J by 10 bases, with 6 bases of the junction left unmatched. Germline-derived CDR1 and CDR2 are SGHNT and YYREEE (reference sequence). The data originate from a study of blood T cell repertoires in COVID-19. The protocol was immunoSEQ multiplex PCR, while the TCRdb copy is restricted to in-frame clones and leaves out a portion. The sample yields some 180,000 clones, approximately 79% seen once. The TCR comes from a woman in her seventies in a cohort exposed to, infected with or recovered from COVID-19 (not recorded which). Specimen: PBMCs or T cells enriched from blood (not recorded which). This chain connects TRBV5-4 to TRBJ2-3, with 7 bases lining up with TRBD2. The CDR3 spells CASSSRTSSQYF. Here the CDR3 DNA reads TGTGCCAGCAGCAGTCGGACTAGTTCGCAGTATTTT.